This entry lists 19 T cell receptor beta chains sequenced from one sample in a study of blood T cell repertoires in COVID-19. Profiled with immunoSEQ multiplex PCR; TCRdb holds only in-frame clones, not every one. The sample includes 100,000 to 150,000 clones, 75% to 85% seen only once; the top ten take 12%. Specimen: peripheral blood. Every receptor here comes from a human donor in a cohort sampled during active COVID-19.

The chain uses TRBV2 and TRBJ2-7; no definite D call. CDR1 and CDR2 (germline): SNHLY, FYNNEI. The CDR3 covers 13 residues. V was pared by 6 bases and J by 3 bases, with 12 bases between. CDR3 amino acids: CASSEPPRYEQYF. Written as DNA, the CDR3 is TGTGCCAGCAGCGAACCCCCCCGCTACGAGCAGTACTTC.

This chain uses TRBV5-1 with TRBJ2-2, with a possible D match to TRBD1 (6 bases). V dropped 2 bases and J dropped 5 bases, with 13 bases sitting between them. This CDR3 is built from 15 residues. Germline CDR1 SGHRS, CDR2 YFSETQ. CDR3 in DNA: TGCGCCAGCAGCTTTCCGAGCCAGGGGACCGGGGAGCTGTTTTTT. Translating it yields CASSFPSQGTGELFF.

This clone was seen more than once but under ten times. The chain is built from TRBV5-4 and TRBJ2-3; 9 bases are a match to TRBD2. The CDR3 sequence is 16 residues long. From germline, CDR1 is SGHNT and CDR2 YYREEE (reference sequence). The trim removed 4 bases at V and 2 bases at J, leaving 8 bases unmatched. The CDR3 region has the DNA TGTGCCAGCAGCGCGGGGACTAGCCGGCCCACAGATACGCAGTATTTT. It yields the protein CASSAGTSRPTDTQYF.

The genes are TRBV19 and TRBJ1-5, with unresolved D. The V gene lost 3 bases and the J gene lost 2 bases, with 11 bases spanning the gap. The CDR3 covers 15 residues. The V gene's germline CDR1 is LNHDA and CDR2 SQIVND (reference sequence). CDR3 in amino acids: CASSIGSARNQPQHF. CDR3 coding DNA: TGTGCCAGTAGTATTGGCAGCGCACGCAATCAGCCCCAGCATTTT.

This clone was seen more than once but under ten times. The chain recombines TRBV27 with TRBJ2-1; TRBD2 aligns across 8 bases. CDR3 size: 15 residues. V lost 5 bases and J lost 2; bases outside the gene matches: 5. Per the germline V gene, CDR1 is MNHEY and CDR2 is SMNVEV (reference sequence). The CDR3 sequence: CASSPGGPAYNEQFF. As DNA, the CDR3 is TGTGCCAGCAGTCCGGGGGGGCCGGCCTACAATGAGCAGTTCTTC.

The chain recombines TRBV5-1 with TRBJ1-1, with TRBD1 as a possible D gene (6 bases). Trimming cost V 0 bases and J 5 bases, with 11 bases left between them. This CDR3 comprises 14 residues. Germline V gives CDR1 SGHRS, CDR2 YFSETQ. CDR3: CASSLEGVSTEAFF. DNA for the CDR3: TGCGCCAGCAGCTTGGAGGGGGTCTCGACTGAAGCTTTCTTT.

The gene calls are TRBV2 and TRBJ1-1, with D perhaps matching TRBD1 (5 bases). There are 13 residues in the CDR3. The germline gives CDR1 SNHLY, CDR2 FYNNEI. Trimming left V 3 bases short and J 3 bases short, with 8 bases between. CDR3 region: CASSDREDTEAFF. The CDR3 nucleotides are TGTGCCAGCAGTGACAGGGAGGACACTGAAGCTTTCTTT.

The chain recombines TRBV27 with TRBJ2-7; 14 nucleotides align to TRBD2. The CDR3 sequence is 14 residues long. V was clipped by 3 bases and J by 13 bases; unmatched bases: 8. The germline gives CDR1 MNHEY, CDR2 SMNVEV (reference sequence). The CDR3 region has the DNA TGTGCCAGCAGTTTTCCTGGACTAGCGGGGGGTCTTTACTTC. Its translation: CASSFPGLAGGLYF.

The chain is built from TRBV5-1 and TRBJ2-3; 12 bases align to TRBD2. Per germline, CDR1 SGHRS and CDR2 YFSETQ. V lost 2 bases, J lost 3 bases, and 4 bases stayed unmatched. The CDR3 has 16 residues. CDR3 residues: CASSFLAGGRTDTQYF. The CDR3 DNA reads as TGCGCCAGCAGCTTCCTAGCGGGGGGGCGGACAGATACGCAGTATTTT. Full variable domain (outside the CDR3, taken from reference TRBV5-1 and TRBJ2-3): KAGVTQTPRYLIKTRGQQVTLSCSPISGHRSVSWYQQTPGQGLQFLFEYFSETQRNKGNFPGRFSGRQFSNSRSEMNVSTLELGDSALYLCASSFLAGGRTDTQYFGPGTRLTVL.

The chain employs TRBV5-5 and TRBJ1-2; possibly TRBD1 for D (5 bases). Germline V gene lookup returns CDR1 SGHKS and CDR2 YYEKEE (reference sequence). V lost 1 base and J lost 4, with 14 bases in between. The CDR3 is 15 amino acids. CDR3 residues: CASSLSGGILYGYTF. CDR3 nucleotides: TGTGCCAGCAGCTTGTCGGGGGGGATACTCTATGGCTACACCTTC.

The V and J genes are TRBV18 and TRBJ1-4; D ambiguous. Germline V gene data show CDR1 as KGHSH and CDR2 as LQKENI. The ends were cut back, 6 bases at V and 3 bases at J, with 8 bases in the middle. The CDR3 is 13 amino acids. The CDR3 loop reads CASSRASNEKLFF. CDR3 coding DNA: TGTGCCAGCTCGCGGGCCTCTAATGAAAAACTGTTTTTT.

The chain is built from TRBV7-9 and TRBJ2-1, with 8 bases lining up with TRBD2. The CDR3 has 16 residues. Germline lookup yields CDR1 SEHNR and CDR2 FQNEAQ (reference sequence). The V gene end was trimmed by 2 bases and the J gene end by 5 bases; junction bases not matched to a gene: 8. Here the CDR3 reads CASSLPGLVGNNEQFF. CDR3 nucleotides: TGTGCCAGCAGCTTACCGGGACTAGTTGGGAACAATGAGCAGTTCTTC. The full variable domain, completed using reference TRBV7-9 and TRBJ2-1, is DTGVSQNPRHKITKRGQNVTFRCDPISEHNRLYWYRQTLGQGPEFLTYFQNEAQLEKSRLLSDRFSAERPKGSFSTLEIQRTEQGDSAMYLCASSLPGLVGNNEQFFGPGTRLTVL.

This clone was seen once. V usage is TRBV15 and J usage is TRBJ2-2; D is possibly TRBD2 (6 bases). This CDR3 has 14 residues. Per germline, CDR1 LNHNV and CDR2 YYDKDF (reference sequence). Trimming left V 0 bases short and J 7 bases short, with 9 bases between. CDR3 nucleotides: TGTGCCACCAGCAGAGATCTGCGGGGCGGGGAGCTGTTTTTT. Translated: CATSRDLRGGELFF.

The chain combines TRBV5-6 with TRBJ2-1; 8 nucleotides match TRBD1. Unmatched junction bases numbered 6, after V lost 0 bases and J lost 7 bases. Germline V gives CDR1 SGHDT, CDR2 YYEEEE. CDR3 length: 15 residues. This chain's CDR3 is CASSLDRGIGNEQFF. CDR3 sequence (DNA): TGTGCCAGCAGCTTGGACAGGGGGATTGGGAATGAGCAGTTCTTC.

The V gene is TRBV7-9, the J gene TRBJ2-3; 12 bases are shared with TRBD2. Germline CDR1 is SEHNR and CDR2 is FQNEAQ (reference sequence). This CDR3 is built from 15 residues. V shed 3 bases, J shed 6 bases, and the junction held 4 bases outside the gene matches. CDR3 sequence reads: CASSFGLAGSDTQYF. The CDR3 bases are TGTGCCAGCAGCTTCGGACTAGCGGGGTCGGATACGCAGTATTTT.

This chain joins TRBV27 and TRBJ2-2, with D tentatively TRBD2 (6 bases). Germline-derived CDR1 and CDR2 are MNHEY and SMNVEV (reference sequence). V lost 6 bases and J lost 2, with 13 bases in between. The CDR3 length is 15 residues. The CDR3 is CASSFTSPNTGELFF. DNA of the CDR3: TGTGCCAGCAGCTTTACTAGCCCAAACACCGGGGAGCTGTTTTTT.

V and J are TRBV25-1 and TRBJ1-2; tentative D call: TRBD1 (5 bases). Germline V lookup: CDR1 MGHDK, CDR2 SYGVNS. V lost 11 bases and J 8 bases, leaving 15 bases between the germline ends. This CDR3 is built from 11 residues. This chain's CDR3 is CAARQGNGYTF. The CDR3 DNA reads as TGTGCCGCCCGGCAGGGAAACGGCTACACCTTC.

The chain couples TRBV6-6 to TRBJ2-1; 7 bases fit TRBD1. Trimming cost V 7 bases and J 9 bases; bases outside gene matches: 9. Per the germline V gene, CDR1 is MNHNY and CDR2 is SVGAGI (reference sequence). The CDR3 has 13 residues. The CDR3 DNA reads TGTGCCAGCAACCCGACAGGGTCGGGTGAGCAGTTCTTC. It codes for CASNPTGSGEQFF.

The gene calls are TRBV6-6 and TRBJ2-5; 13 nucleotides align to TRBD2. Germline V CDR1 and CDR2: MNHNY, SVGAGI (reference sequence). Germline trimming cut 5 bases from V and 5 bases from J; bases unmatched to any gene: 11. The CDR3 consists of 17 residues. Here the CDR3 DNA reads TGTGCCAGCAGTCCACTAGCGGGGGGGCTGCTTGGTGAGACCCAGTACTTC. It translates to CASSPLAGGLLGETQYF.